This T cell receptor (beta chain) was recorded in a study of shared clonotypes between healthy human individuals. Negatively enriched CD4+ T cells were divided by CD45RA into naive and memory. Measured with immunoSEQ multiplex PCR; TCRdb has only the in-frame clones, and not every one. The sample gives around 2.5 million clones, roughly 93% of which show up once; 0.35% to 0.45% is in the top ten. Trimming took off 7 bases at V and 0 bases at J, with 16 bases between the two ends. The germline V gene encodes CDR1 SNHLY and CDR2 FYNNEI. The CDR3 length is 16 residues. The receptor was derived from a man younger than 35 in good health. Some clones in this sample may be carry-over from other donors' samples. The sample consisted of naive CD4+ T cells from PBMCs. The subset here: CD45RA+ positively selected. V and J are TRBV2 and TRBJ2-1, with D uncertain. The CDR3 DNA sequence: TGTGCCAGCATTCGACGGATGCTGAGCTCCTACAATGAGCAGTTCTTC. It codes for CASIRRMLSSYNEQFF.